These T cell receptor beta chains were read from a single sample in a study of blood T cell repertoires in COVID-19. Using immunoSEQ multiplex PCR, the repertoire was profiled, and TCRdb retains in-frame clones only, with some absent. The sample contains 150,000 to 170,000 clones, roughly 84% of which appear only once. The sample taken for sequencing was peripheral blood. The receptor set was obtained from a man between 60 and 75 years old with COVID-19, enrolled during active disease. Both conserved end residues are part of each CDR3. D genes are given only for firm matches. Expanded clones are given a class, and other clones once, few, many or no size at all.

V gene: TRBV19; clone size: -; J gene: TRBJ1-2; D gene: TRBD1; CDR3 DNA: TGTGCCAGTAGACGGGGGGACAGGGCAGACTATGGCTACACCTTC; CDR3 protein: CASRRGDRADYGYTF
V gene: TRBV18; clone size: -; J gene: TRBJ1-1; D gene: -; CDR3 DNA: TGTGCCAGCTCACCACCGACACAGGGAAGGGGCACTGAAGCTTTCTTT; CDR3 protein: CASSPPTQGRGTEAFF
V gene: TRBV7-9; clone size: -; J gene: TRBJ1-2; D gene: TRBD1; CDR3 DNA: TGTGCCAGCAGTCCAGGGGGCTCACCTAACTATGGCTACACCTTC; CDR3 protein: CASSPGGSPNYGYTF
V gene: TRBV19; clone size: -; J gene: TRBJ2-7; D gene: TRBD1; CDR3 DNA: TGTGCCAGTACTGTCTCCCCGGGACAGGGGGGCGAGCAGTACTTC; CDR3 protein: CASTVSPGQGGEQYF
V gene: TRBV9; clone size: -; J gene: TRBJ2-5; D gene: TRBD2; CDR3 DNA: TGTGCCAGCAGCGTAGATGCTAGCGGGAGAGGGGCCCAGTACTTC; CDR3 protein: CASSVDASGRGAQYF
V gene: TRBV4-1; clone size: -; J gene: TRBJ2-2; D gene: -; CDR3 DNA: TGCGCCAGCAGCCAATTACTCGCCGGGGAGCTGTTTTTT; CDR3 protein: CASSQLLAGELFF
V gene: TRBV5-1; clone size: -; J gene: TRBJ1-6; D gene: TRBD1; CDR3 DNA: TGCGCCAGCAGCCGGGCCGGGACAGGGAGTTCACCCCTCCACTTT; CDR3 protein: CASSRAGTGSSPLHF
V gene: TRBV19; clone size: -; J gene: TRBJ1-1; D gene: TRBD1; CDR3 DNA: TGTGCCAGTAGTATGGACAGGGTGACTGAAGCTTTCTTT; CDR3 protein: CASSMDRVTEAFF
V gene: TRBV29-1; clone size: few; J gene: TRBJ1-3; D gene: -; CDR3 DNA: TGCAGCGTCAGACAGGATCTACCTCGAAACACCATATATTTT; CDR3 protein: CSVRQDLPRNTIYF
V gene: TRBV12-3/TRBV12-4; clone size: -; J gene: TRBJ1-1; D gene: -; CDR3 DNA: TGTGCCAGCAGTATACAGGTGAACACTGAAGCTTTCTTT; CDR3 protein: CASSIQVNTEAFF
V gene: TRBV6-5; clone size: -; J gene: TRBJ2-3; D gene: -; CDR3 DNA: TGTGCCAGCAGTTGGGGGCGACGCCCAGATACGCAGTATTTT; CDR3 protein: CASSWGRRPDTQYF
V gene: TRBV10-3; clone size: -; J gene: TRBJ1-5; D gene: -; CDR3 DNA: TGTGCCATCAGTGAGTCTGGTGGAGGGATCCAGCCCCAGCATTTT; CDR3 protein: CAISESGGGIQPQHF
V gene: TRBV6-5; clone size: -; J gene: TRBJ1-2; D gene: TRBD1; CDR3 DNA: TGTGCCAGCAGTACCCGACAGGGCCCCTACTATGGCTACACCTTC; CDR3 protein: CASSTRQGPYYGYTF
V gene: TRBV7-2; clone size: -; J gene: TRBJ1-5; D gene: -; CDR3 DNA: TGTGCCAGCAGCTTAGAAGGGGTTTCGAGCAATCAGCCCCAGCATTTT; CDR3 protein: CASSLEGVSSNQPQHF
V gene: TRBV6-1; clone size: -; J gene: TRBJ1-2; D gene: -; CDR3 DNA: TGTGCCAGCAGTGAAGCAGGGGTACAGGACTATGGCTACACCTTC; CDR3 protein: CASSEAGVQDYGYTF
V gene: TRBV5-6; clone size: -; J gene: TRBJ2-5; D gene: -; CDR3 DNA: TGTGCCAGCAGCACCCGGGACTCCCACCCCCTAGAGACCCAGTACTTC; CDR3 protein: CASSTRDSHPLETQYF
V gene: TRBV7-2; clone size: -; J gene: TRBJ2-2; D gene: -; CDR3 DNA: TGTGCCAGCAGCTATCCGGAGATGGAGCTGTTTTTT; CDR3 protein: CASSYPEMELFF
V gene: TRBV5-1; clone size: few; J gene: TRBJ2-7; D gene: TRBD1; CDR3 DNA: TGCGCCAGCACGGTGGGACAGCCTCCCTACGAGCAGTACTTC; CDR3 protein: CASTVGQPPYEQYF
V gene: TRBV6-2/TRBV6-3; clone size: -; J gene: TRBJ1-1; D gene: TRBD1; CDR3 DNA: TGTGCCAGCAGTTATTCGACAGGGACCGGCACTGAAGCTTTCTTT; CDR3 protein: CASSYSTGTGTEAFF
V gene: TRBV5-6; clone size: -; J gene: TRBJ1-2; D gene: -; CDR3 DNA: TGTGCCAGCAGCTTTACGGGAGCTAACTATGGCTACACCTTC; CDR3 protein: CASSFTGANYGYTF
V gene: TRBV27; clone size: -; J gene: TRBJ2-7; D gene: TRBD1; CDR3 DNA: TGTGCCAGCAGCCAGGGGGGACAGGGACTCGAGCAGTACTTC; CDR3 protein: CASSQGGQGLEQYF
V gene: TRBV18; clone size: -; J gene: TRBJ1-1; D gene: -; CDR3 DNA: TGTGCCAGCTCACTAGCAATGAACACTGAAGCTTTCTTT; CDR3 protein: CASSLAMNTEAFF
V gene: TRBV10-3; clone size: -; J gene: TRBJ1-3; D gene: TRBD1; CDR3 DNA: TGTGCCATCAGTGATACGGGACAGATAATTGGAAACACCATATATTTT; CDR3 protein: CAISDTGQIIGNTIYF
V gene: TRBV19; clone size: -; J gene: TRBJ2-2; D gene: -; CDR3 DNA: TGTGCCAGTAGTATAGTGGCAGGAACCAACACCGGGGAGCTGTTTTTT; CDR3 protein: CASSIVAGTNTGELFF
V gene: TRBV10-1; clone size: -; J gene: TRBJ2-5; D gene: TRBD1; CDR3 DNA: TGCGCCAGCAGTGAGTCGATCCACAGGGGACGCGAAGAGACCCAGTACTTC; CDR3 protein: CASSESIHRGREETQYF
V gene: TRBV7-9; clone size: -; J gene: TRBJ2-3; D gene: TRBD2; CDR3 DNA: TGTGCCAGCAGCTTAGTATTAGCGGGAGGTGGAGATACGCAGTATTTT; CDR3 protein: CASSLVLAGGGDTQYF
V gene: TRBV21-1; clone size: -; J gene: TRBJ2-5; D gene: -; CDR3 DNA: TGTGCCAGCCGACCCCGCGGACAGGGTCAAGAGTCCCAGTACTTC; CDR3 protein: CASRPRGQGQESQYF
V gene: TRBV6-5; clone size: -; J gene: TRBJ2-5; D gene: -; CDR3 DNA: TGTGCCAGCAGTTCTGGACTGGCGGTGGGGGAGACCCAGTACTTC; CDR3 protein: CASSSGLAVGETQYF
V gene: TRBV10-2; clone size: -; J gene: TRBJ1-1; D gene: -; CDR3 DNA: TGCGCCAGCAGTGAGTTAACACACCAGACTGAAGCTTTCTTT; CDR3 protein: CASSELTHQTEAFF
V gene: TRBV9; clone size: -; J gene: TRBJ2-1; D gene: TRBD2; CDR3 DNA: TGTGCCAGCAGCGTAGGACTAGCGGGGGGTGACAATGAGCAGTTCTTC; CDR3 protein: CASSVGLAGGDNEQFF
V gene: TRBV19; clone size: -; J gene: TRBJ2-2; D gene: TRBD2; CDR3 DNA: TGTGCCAGTACCGCTTACGGGGGGGCCTCCGGGGAGCTGTTTTTT; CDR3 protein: CASTAYGGASGELFF
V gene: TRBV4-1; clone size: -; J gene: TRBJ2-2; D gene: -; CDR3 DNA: TGCGCCAGCAGCCCCCGAGACAGAAACACCGGGGAGCTGTTTTTT; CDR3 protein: CASSPRDRNTGELFF
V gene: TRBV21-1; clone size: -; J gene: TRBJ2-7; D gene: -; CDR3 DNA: TGTGCCAGCAGCAAAGGGAGTCGACAGGGTCCGCCCGAGCAGTACTTC; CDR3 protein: CASSKGSRQGPPEQYF
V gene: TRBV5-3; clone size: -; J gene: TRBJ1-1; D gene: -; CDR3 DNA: TGTGCCAGAAGTGGCCCGCACACTGAAGCTTTCTTT; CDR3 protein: CARSGPHTEAFF
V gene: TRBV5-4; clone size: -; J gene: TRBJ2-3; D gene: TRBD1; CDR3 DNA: TGTGCCAGCAGCTCAACCGGGACAGGCACGCAGTATTTT; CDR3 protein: CASSSTGTGTQYF